This T cell receptor beta chain was identified in a study of persistence of HIV-infected CD4 T cells. Looking at the study overall: Suppressive ART had lasted a median of roughly 8 years.

A note on this clone: Its target is unknown.

The immunoSEQ assay was version 4, run in survey mode. Produced via immunoSEQ multiplex PCR; TCRdb's table is partial and in-frame only. The table shows some 40,000 clones, with about 83% occurring only once. Cells were stimulated with overlapping HIV-1 Gag 15-mer peptides. CD40L/CD69 double-negative CD45RO-high memory CD4+ T cells were collected. The CDR3 covers 15 residues. Per germline, CDR1 LGHNT and CDR2 FRNRAP. The V and J ends lost 4 bases and 12 bases respectively, with 19 bases between them. The receptor was derived from an adult with HIV. The donor label of this sample is uncertain. The source was cultured CD4+ T cells from PBMCs, collected from a patient who received antiretroviral therapy. The gene calls are TRBV12-5 and TRBJ1-6; D may be TRBD1 (5 bases). The CDR3 spells CASGSRGYSGGPLHF. The CDR3 nucleotides are TGTGCTAGTGGTTCGCGGGGATACTCGGGGGGACCCCTCCACTTT.